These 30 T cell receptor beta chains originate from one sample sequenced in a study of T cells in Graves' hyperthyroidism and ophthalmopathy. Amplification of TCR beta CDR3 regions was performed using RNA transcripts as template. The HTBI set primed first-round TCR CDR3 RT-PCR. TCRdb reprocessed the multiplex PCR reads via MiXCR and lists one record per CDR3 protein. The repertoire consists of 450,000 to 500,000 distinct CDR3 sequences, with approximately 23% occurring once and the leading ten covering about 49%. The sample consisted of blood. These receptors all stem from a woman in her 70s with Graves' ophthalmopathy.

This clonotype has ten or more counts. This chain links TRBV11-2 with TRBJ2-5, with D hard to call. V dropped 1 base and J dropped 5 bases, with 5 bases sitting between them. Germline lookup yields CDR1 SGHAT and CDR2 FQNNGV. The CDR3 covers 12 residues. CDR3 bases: TGTGCCAGCAGCTTAGCTCTTGAGACCCAGTACTTC. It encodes CASSLALETQYF. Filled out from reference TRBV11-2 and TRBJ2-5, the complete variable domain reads EAGVAQSPRYKIIEKRQSVAFWCNPISGHATLYWYQQILGQGPKLLIQFQNNGVVDDSQLPKDRFSAERLKGVDSTLKIQPAKLEDSAVYLCASSLALETQYFGPGTRLLVL.

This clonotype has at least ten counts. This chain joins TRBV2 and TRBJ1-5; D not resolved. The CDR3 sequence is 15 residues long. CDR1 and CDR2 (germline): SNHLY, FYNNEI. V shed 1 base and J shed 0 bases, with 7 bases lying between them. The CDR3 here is CASSEEAYSNQPQHF. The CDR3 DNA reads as TGTGCCAGCAGTGAAGAGGCTTATAGCAATCAGCCCCAGCATTTT.

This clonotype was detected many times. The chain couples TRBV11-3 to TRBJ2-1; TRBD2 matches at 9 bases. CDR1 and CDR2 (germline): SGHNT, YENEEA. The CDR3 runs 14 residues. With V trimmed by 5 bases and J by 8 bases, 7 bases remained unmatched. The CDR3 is CASSLGLAQDEQFF. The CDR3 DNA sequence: TGTGCCAGCAGCCTAGGACTAGCGCAAGATGAGCAGTTCTTC.

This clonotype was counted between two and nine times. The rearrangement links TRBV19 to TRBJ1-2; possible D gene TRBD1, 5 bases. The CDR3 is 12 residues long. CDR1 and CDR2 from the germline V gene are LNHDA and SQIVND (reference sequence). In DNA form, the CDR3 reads TGTTCGGCGGGGGACGGAAACTATGGCTACACCTTC. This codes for CSAGDGNYGYTF.

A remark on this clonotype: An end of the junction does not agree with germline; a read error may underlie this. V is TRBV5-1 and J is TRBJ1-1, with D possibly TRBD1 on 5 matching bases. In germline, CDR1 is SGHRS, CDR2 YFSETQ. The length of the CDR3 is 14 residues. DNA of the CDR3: TGCGCCGGCAGCTTGGGGCAGACGAACACTGAAGCTTTCTTT. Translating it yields CAGSLGQTNTEAFF.

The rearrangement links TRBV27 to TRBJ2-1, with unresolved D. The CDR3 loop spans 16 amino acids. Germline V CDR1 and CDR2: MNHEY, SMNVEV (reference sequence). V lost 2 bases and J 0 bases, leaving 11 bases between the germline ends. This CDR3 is CASSLKALFSYNEQFF. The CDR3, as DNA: TGTGCCAGCAGTTTAAAGGCCCTTTTCTCCTACAATGAGCAGTTCTTC.

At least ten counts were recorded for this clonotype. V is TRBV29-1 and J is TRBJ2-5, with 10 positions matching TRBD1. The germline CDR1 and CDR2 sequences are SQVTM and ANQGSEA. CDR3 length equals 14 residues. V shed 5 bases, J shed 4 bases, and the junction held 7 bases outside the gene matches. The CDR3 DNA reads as TGCAGCGTTAGTCGGAGGACAGGGGGAGAGACCCAGTACTTC. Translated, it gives CSVSRRTGGETQYF.

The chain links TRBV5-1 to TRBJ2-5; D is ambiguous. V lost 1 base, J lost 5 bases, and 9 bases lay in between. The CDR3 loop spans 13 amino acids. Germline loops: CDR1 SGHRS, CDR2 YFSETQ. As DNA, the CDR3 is TGCGCCAGCAGCTTGCGGGTTTATGAGACCCAGTACTTC. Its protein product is CASSLRVYETQYF.

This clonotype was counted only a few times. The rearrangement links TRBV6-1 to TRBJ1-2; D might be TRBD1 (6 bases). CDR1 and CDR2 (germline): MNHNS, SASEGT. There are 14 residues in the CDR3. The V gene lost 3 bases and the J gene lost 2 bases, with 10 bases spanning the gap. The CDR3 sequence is CASSDLQGNYGYTF. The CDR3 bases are TGTGCCAGCAGTGACTTGCAGGGGAACTATGGCTACACCTTC.

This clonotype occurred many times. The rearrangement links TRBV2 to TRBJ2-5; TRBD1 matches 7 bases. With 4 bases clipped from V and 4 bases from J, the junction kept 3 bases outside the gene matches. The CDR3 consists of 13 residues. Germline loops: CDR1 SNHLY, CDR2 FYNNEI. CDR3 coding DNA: TGTGCCAGCAGTGGAGGGGGCGGAGAGACCCAGTACTTC. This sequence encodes CASSGGGGETQYF.

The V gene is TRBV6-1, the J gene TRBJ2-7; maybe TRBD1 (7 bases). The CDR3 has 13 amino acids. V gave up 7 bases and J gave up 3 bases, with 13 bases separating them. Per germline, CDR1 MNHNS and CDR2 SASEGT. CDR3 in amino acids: CASKRQGGYEQYF. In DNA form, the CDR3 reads TGTGCCAGCAAAAGGCAGGGGGGCTACGAGCAGTACTTC.

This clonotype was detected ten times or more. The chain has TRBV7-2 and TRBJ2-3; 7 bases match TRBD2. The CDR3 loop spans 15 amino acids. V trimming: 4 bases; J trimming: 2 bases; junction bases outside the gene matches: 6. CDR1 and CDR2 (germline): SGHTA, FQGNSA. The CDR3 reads CASSWGGTITDTQYF. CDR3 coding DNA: TGTGCCAGCAGCTGGGGGGGGACTATCACAGATACGCAGTATTTT.

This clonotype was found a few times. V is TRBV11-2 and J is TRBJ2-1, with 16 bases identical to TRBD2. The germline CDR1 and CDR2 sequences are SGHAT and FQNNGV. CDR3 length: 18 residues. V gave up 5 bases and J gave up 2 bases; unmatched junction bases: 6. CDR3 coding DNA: TGTGCCAGCAGCCCAGGGACTAGCGGGAGGGTCACCTACAATGAGCAGTTCTTC. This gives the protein CASSPGTSGRVTYNEQFF.

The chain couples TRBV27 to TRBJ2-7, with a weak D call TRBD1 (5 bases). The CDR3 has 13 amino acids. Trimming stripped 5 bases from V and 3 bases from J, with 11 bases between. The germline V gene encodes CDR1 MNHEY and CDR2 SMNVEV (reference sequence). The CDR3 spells CASSDREGYEQYF. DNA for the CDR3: TGTGCCAGCAGTGACAGAGAAGGCTACGAGCAGTACTTC.

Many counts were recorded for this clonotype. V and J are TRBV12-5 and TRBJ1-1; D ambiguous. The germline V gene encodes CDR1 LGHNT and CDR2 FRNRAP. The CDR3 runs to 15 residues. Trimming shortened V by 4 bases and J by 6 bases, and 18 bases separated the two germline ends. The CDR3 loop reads CASGSALGLNAEAFF. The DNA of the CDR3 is TGTGCTAGTGGTTCAGCCCTGGGCCTTAACGCTGAAGCTTTCTTT.

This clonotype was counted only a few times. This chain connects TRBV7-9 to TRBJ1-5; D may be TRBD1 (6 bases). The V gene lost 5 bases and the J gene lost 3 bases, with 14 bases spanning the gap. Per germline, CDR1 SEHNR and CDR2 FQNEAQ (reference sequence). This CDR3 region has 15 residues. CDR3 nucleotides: TGTGCCAGCAGCCTGTACCGGGACACCAATCAGCCCCAGCATTTT. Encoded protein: CASSLYRDTNQPQHF.

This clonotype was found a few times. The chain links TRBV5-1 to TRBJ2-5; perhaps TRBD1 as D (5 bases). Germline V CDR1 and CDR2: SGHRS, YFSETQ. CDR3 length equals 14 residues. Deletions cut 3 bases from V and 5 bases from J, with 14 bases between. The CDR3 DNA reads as TGCGCCAGCAGCTCCCAAGGGGTCGGGGAGACCCAGTACTTC. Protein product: CASSSQGVGETQYF.

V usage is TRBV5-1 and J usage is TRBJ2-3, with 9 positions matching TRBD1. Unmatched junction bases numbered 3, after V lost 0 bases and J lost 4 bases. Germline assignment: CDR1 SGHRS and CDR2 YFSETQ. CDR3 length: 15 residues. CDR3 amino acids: CASSLVNRGPDTQYF. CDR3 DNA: TGCGCCAGCAGCTTGGTGAACAGGGGGCCAGATACGCAGTATTTT.

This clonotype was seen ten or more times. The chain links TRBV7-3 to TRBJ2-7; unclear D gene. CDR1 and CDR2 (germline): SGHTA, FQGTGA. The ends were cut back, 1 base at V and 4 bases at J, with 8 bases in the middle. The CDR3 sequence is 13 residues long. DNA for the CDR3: TGTGCCAGCAGCTTAAATAGGCAATACGAGCAGTACTTC. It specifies CASSLNRQYEQYF. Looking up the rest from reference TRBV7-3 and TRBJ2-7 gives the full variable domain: GAGVSQTPSNKVTEKGKYVELRCDPISGHTALYWYRQSLGQGPEFLIYFQGTGAADDSGLPNDRFFAVRPEGSVSTLKIQRTERGDSAVYLCASSLNRQYEQYFGPGTRLTVT.

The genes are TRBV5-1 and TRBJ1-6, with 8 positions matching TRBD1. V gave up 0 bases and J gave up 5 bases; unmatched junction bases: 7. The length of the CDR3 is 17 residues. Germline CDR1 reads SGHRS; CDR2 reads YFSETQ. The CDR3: CASSLDPRGLNNSPLHF. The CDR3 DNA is TGCGCCAGCAGCTTGGACCCCAGGGGGCTAAATAATTCACCCCTCCACTTT.

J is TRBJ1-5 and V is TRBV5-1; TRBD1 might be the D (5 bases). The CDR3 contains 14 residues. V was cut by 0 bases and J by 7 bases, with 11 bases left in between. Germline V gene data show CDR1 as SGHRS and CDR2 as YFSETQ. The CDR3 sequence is CASSLAGDTQPQHF. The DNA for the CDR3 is TGCGCCAGCAGCTTGGCGGGGGATACGCAGCCCCAGCATTTT.

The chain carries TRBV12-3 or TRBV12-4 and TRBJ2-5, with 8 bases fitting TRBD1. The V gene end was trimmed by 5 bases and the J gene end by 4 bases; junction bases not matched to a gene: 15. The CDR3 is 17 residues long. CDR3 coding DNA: TGTGCCAGCAGTAAGGGGTTCGGACAGGGATTTCGAGAGACCCAGTACTTC. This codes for CASSKGFGQGFRETQYF.

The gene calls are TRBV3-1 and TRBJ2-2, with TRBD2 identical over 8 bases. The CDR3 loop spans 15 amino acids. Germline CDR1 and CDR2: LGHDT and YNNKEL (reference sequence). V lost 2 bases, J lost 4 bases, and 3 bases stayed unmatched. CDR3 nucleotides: TGTGCCAGCAGCCAACAGCGGGAGATCACCGGGGAGCTGTTTTTT. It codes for CASSQQREITGELFF.

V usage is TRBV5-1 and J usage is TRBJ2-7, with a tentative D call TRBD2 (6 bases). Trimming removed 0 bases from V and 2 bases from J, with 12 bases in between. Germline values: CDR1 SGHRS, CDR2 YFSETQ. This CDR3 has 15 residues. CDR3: CASSLVGGSAYEQYF. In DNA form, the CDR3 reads TGCGCCAGCAGCTTGGTTGGAGGGTCGGCCTACGAGCAGTACTTC. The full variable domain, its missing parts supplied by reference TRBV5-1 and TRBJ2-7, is KAGVTQTPRYLIKTRGQQVTLSCSPISGHRSVSWYQQTPGQGLQFLFEYFSETQRNKGNFPGRFSGRQFSNSRSEMNVSTLELGDSALYLCASSLVGGSAYEQYFGPGTRLTVT.

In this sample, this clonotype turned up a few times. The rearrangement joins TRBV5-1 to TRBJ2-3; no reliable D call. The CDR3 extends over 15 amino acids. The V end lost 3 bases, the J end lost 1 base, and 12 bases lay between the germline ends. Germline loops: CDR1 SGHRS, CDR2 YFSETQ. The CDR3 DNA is TGCGCCAGCAGCTCTCTGGTACGGGGCACAGATACGCAGTATTTT. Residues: CASSSLVRGTDTQYF. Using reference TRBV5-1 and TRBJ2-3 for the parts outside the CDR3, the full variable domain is KAGVTQTPRYLIKTRGQQVTLSCSPISGHRSVSWYQQTPGQGLQFLFEYFSETQRNKGNFPGRFSGRQFSNSRSEMNVSTLELGDSALYLCASSSLVRGTDTQYFGPGTRLTVL.

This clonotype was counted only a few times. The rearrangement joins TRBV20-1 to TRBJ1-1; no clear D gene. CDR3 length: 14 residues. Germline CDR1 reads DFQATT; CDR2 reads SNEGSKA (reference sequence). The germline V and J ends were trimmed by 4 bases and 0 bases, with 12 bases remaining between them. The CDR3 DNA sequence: TGCAGTGCTAAAGGGTTTGGGATGAACACTGAAGCTTTCTTT. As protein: CSAKGFGMNTEAFF.

CDR3 sequence: CASSPVTGGGNTIYF. Here the CDR3 DNA reads TGTGCCAGCAGCCCGGTTACAGGGGGTGGAAACACCATATATTTT. The V call is TRBV3-1, the J call TRBJ1-3; 8 bases fit TRBD1. The CDR3 totals 15 residues. J was trimmed by 3 bases and V by 4 bases; bases with no gene match: 5. CDR1 and CDR2 from the germline V gene are LGHDT and YNNKEL (reference sequence).

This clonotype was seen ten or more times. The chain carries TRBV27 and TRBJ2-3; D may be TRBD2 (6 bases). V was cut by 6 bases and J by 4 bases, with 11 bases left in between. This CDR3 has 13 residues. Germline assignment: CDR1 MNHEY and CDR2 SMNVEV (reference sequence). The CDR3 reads CASSRRLADTQYF. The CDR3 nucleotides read TGTGCCAGCAGCCGAAGACTAGCAGATACGCAGTATTTT.

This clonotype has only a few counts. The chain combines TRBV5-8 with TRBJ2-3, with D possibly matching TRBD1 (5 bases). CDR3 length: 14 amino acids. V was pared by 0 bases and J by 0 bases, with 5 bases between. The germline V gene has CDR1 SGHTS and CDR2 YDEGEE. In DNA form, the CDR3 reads TGTGCCAGCAGCTTGGAGGGGAGCACAGATACGCAGTATTTT. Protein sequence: CASSLEGSTDTQYF.

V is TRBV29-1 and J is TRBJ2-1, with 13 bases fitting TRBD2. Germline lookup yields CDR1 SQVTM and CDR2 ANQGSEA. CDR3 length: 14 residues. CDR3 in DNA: TGCAGTACGCCAGGGACTAGCGGGATAAATGAGCAGTTCTTC. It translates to CSTPGTSGINEQFF.